This is a list of T cell receptor beta chains from one sample in a study of shared clonotypes between healthy human individuals. Profiled with immunoSEQ multiplex PCR; TCRdb holds only in-frame clones, not every one. The table records about 2.4 million clones, 93% of them present only once. Source material: naive CD4+ T cells from PBMCs. These receptors came from a man in his late teens or twenties in good health. Some clones in this sample may be carry-over from other donors' samples. The CDR3 runs from the conserved cysteine through the conserved F or W. D genes are given only for firm matches. A clone size is listed for some rows: how often the clone was seen (once, few, many), or a class if it is expanded.

TRBJ1-1 | TRBV2 | - | TRBD1 | CASSKDTGDPTEAFF | TGTGCCAGCAGTAAAGACACAGGGGATCCGACTGAAGCTTTCTTT
TRBJ2-2 | TRBV5-4 | - | - | CASTRRPGMGELFF | TGTGCCAGCACCCGAAGGCCGGGAATGGGGGAGCTGTTTTTT
TRBJ1-6 | TRBV30 | - | - | CAWGRDNSPLHF | TGTGCCTGGGGACGGGATAATTCACCCCTCCACTTT
TRBJ1-4 | TRBV7-2 | - | TRBD1 | CASSSGQGSNEKLFF | TGTGCCAGCAGCTCCGGACAGGGGTCTAATGAAAAACTGTTTTTT
TRBJ1-3 | TRBV9 | - | - | CASSATTFSGNTIYF | TGTGCCAGCAGCGCCACTACCTTCTCTGGAAACACCATATATTTT
TRBJ2-5 | TRBV7-2 | - | TRBD1 | CASSVRDRGTIRETQYF | TGTGCCAGCAGCGTCCGGGACAGGGGTACCATTAGAGAGACCCAGTACTTC
TRBJ2-3 | TRBV14 | once | TRBD1 | CASSHYGQGRTDTQYF | TGTGCCAGCAGCCATTACGGACAGGGCCGTACAGATACGCAGTATTTT
TRBJ2-3 | TRBV19 | - | TRBD1 | CASSIEGQEGDTQYF | TGTGCCAGTAGTATAGAGGGACAGGAGGGAGATACGCAGTATTTT
TRBJ1-3 | TRBV5-1 | - | - | CASSLEDTGNTIYF | TGCGCCAGCAGCTTGGAGGATACTGGAAACACCATATATTTT
TRBJ2-1 | TRBV12-5 | - | TRBD2 | CASGLWLLAGGQKGSYNEQFF | TGTGCTAGTGGTTTGTGGCTACTGGCGGGAGGGCAAAAAGGCTCCTACAATGAGCAGTTCTTC
TRBJ1-4 | TRBV7-8 | - | TRBD1 | CASSLDGTAPLNEKLFF | TGTGCCAGCAGCTTAGACGGGACAGCCCCACTTAATGAAAAACTGTTTTTT
TRBJ2-7 | TRBV9 | - | - | CASSGLPKGLEQYF | TGTGCCAGCAGCGGGCTCCCTAAAGGTCTCGAGCAGTACTTC
TRBJ2-1 | TRBV5-1 | - | - | CASSLAIGSPHYNEQFF | TGCGCCAGCAGCTTGGCCATCGGCTCCCCCCACTACAATGAGCAGTTCTTC
TRBJ2-1 | TRBV5-4 | once | TRBD2 | CASSARPSGRTLGNEQFF | TGTGCCAGCAGCGCGCGTCCGAGCGGGAGGACCCTCGGCAATGAGCAGTTCTTC
TRBJ1-5 | TRBV6-6 | - | - | CASSGRDINQPQHF | TGTGCCAGCAGTGGACGGGACATCAATCAGCCCCAGCATTTT
TRBJ2-4 | TRBV7-9 | - | - | CASSPLREAKNIQYF | TGTGCCAGCAGTCCACTGAGGGAAGCCAAAAACATTCAGTACTTC
TRBJ1-1 | TRBV28 | - | - | CASSLWGAEAFF | TGTGCCAGCAGTTTATGGGGTGCTGAAGCTTTCTTT
TRBJ2-2 | TRBV11-3 | once | TRBD2 | CASSTRTSGRVTGELFF | TGTGCCAGCAGCACCCGGACTAGCGGGAGAGTCACCGGGGAGCTGTTTTTT
TRBJ1-1 | TRBV6-5 | - | TRBD1 | CASSRTGVADTEAFF | TGTGCCAGCAGCAGGACAGGGGTTGCGGACACTGAAGCTTTCTTT
TRBJ1-1 | TRBV18 | - | TRBD1 | CASSQGAGPMNTEAFF | TGTGCCAGCTCACAGGGGGCGGGACCCATGAACACTGAAGCTTTCTTT
TRBJ2-1 | TRBV4-1 | - | - | CASRGMNNEQFF | TGCGCCAGCAGGGGGATGAACAATGAGCAGTTCTTC
TRBJ2-5 | TRBV6-5 | - | TRBD2 | CASGAAGAGETQYF | TGTGCCAGCGGGGCGGCGGGAGCGGGAGAGACCCAGTACTTC
TRBJ2-2 | TRBV28 | once | TRBD1 | CASSLWTGGPGPTGELFF | TGTGCCAGCAGTTTGTGGACAGGGGGCCCTGGTCCAACCGGGGAGCTGTTTTTT
TRBJ1-4 | TRBV6-5 | - | - | CASRRAEEKLFF | TGTGCCAGCAGGCGGGCGGAGGAAAAACTGTTTTTT
TRBJ2-1 | TRBV7-9 | - | - | CASSQQTDRQFF | TGTGCCAGCAGCCAGCAGACTGATAGGCAGTTCTTC
TRBJ2-7 | TRBV18 | - | - | CASSLTGTVPSYEQYF | TGTGCCAGCTCACTGACCGGGACCGTCCCTTCCTACGAGCAGTACTTC
TRBJ1-2 | TRBV14 | - | - | CASSRVGPDYGYTF | TGTGCCAGCAGCCGCGTAGGGCCCGACTATGGCTACACCTTC
TRBJ2-5 | TRBV28 | - | - | CASSRTAAQETQYF | TGTGCCAGCAGTCGGACAGCAGCACAAGAGACCCAGTACTTC
TRBJ2-1 | TRBV9 | once | TRBD2 | CASSVGLVSEQFF | TGTGCCAGCAGCGTGGGACTAGTTTCGGAGCAGTTCTTC
TRBJ2-2 | TRBV19 | once | - | CASSQANTGELFF | TGTGCCAGTAGTCAGGCGAACACCGGGGAGCTGTTTTTT
TRBJ2-1 | TRBV19 | - | TRBD2 | CASSTWGGSLEQFF | TGTGCCAGTAGTACCTGGGGCGGGAGTCTTGAGCAGTTCTTC
TRBJ1-1 | TRBV5-1 | - | - | CASSLGFGRGGTEAFF | TGCGCCAGCAGCTTGGGGTTTGGTAGGGGTGGTACTGAAGCTTTCTTT
TRBJ2-7 | TRBV7-3 | - | - | CASSPLPRTYEQYF | TGTGCCAGCAGCCCCCTCCCCCGGACCTACGAGCAGTACTTC
TRBJ2-7 | TRBV19 | - | TRBD1 | CASSLRDREQYF | TGTGCCAGTAGTTTAAGGGACAGGGAGCAGTACTTC
TRBJ1-1 | TRBV27 | - | - | CASKGTGNTEAFF | TGTGCCAGCAAAGGGACGGGGAACACTGAAGCTTTCTTT
TRBJ2-2 | TRBV18 | - | TRBD1 | CASSGVRDSTANTGELFF | TGTGCCAGCTCCGGGGTCCGGGACAGTACCGCGAACACCGGGGAGCTGTTTTTT
TRBJ2-1 | TRBV7-2 | - | - | CASSLAAAIKQFF | TGTGCCAGCAGCTTAGCGGCAGCAATAAAGCAGTTCTTC
TRBJ2-1 | TRBV11-1 | - | - | CASSLASSFSSYNEQFF | TGTGCCAGCAGCTTGGCTAGCTCCTTTAGCTCCTACAATGAGCAGTTCTTC
TRBJ1-3 | TRBV14 | - | TRBD1 | CASSQDFINRAGTADYYSGNTIYF | TGTGCCAGCAGCCAAGATTTCATCAACAGGGCCGGGACAGCCGACTACTACTCTGGAAACACCATATATTTT
TRBJ1-3 | TRBV5-5 | - | - | CASSLVAVPNSGNTIYF | TGTGCCAGCAGCTTGGTGGCAGTCCCTAACTCTGGAAACACCATATATTTT
TRBJ2-2 | TRBV4-2 | - | - | CASSQAWRENTGELFF | TGTGCCAGCAGCCAAGCTTGGCGGGAGAACACCGGGGAGCTGTTTTTT
TRBJ2-5 | TRBV7-9 | - | - | CASSWAWRPLEETQYF | TGTGCCAGCAGCTGGGCATGGCGGCCGCTTGAAGAGACCCAGTACTTC
TRBJ1-1 | TRBV9 | - | - | CASSARGGFQNTEAFF | TGTGCCAGCAGCGCCCGGGGCGGATTTCAGAACACTGAAGCTTTCTTT
TRBJ2-5 | TRBV18 | - | - | CASSPRGPQETQYF | TGTGCCAGCTCACCCCGCGGCCCCCAAGAGACCCAGTACTTC
TRBJ2-1 | TRBV5-8 | once | - | CASSLGGFGSYNEQFF | TGTGCCAGCAGCTTGGGCGGGTTCGGATCCTACAATGAGCAGTTCTTC
TRBJ2-3 | TRBV7-9 | - | - | CASSLEGRGKDTQYF | TGTGCCAGCAGCTTAGAGGGGCGGGGTAAAGATACGCAGTATTTT
TRBJ2-3 | TRBV9 | - | TRBD2 | CASSPGGLAGGVADTQYF | TGTGCCAGCAGCCCGGGGGGACTAGCGGGAGGAGTTGCAGATACGCAGTATTTT
TRBJ2-3 | TRBV5-1 | - | - | CASSQPGITQYF | TGCGCCAGCTCGCAGCCAGGGATAACGCAGTATTTT
TRBJ2-7 | TRBV7-9 | - | - | CASNRFQGGGDEQYF | TGTGCCAGCAATCGTTTCCAGGGAGGGGGGGACGAGCAGTACTTC
TRBJ2-7 | TRBV25-1 | - | - | CASSVNNEQYF | TGTGCCAGCAGTGTGAACAACGAGCAGTACTTC
TRBJ2-1 | TRBV6-6 | - | - | CASSFGVSNEQFF | TGTGCCAGCAGTTTCGGGGTGAGCAATGAGCAGTTCTTC
TRBJ1-6 | TRBV28 | - | - | CASTVGGFVNSPLHF | TGTGCCAGCACTGTGGGGGGCTTCGTTAATTCACCCCTCCACTTT
TRBJ1-1 | TRBV28 | few | - | CASSLRTVNTEAFF | TGTGCCAGCAGTTTACGGACGGTGAACACTGAAGCTTTCTTT
TRBJ2-6 | TRBV7-2 | - | - | CASSLVIGAGANVLTF | TGTGCCAGCAGCTTAGTTATCGGGGCTGGGGCCAACGTCCTGACTTTC
TRBJ2-6 | TRBV7-3 | - | - | CASSYVRSSGANVLTF | TGTGCCAGCAGCTATGTGCGTTCCTCTGGGGCCAACGTCCTGACTTTC
TRBJ1-5 | TRBV28 | - | - | CASRPYNQPQHF | TGTGCCAGCAGGCCCTACAATCAGCCCCAGCATTTT
TRBJ2-2 | TRBV27 | - | TRBD1 | CASSFYPGQGVGELFF | TGTGCCAGCAGTTTTTATCCGGGACAGGGAGTCGGGGAGCTGTTTTTT
TRBJ2-1 | TRBV9 | - | - | CASSTGTYNEQFF | TGTGCCAGCAGCACCGGGACTTACAATGAGCAGTTCTTC